This T cell receptor (beta chain) was sequenced during a study of T cell repertoires in aging, cancer and after chemotherapy. TCR beta rearrangements were amplified from peripheral blood genomic DNA. About this clonotype: Its antigen remains unidentified. The junction departs from germline at one end; a sequencing error may be responsible.

Study-wide findings and caveats: Loss of evenness, beyond lost richness, contributed to age-related TCR diversity decline in cancer patients. In each cancer cohort, median generation probability increased across chemotherapy, suggesting thymic output rebounded. Age-matched healthy donors had significantly more diverse, less clonal blood TCR repertoires than untreated cancer patients.

TRB rearrangements spanning V, D and J were amplified using mixed TRB-A/B primers. Each CDR3 protein is one row after TCRdb ran MiXCR on the multiplex PCR reads. Of fewer than 4,000 distinct CDR3 sequences in the sample, roughly 36% were seen once. This TCR came from a human donor in good health. Sequencing was carried out using blood.

The CDR3 here is CASSSGTGINQHQHF. The CDR3 DNA reads TGTGCCAGCAGCTCCGGGACAGGGATAAATCAGCACCAGCATTTT. The chain carries TRBV12-3 or TRBV12-4 and TRBJ1-5, with 9 bases that match TRBD1. The CDR3 runs to 15 residues.